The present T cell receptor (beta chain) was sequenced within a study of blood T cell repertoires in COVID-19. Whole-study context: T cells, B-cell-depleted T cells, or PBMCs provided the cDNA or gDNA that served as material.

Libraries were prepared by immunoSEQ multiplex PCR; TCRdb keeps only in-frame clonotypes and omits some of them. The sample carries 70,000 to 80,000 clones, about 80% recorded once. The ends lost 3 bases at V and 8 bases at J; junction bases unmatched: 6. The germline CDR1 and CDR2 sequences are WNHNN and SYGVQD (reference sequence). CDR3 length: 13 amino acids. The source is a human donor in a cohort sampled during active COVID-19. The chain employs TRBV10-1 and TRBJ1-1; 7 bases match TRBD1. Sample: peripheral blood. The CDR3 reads CASSDPRDREAFF. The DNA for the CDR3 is TGCGCCAGCAGTGACCCCAGGGACAGAGAAGCTTTCTTT.